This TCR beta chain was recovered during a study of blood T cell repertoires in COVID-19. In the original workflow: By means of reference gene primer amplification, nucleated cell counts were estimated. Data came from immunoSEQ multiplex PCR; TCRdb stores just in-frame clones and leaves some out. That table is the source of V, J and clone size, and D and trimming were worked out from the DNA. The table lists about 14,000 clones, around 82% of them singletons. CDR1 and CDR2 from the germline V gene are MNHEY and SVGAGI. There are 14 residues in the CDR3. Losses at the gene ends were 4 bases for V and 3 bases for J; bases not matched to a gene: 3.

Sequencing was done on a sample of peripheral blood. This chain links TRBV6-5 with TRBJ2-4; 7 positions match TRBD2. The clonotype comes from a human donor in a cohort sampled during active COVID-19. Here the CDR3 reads CASSFREDKNIQYF. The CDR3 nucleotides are TGTGCCAGCAGTTTCCGGGAGGACAAAAACATTCAGTACTTC.